The clone carrying this T cell receptor (beta chain) was seen a handful of times. What it binds is not known. This entry belongs to a study of T cells in Graves' hyperthyroidism and ophthalmopathy. General observations from the study: Most thyroid clonotypes with frequency above 0.001 were detected in blood.

The PBMCs studied were ones that came from 8.5 to 10 ml fresh peripheral blood. What was amplified from RNA transcripts were TCR beta CDR3 regions. First-round RT-PCR with HTBI primers amplified the TCR CDR3 region. TCRdb called the multiplex PCR reads again in MiXCR, with one record for every CDR3 protein. The sample holds 550,000 to 600,000 distinct CDR3 sequences, 11% to 15% seen once. This clonotype was sampled from a woman aged 18-29 years with Graves' ophthalmopathy. What was sequenced was blood.

As DNA, the CDR3 is TGTGCCAGCTCACCAGGACAGGTACGAGAAAAACTGTTTTTT. Its translation: CASSPGQVREKLFF. V is TRBV18 and J is TRBJ1-4; TRBD1 agrees at 7 bases. The CDR3 sequence is 14 residues long. V lost 2 bases to trimming and J lost 8 bases; unmatched junction nucleotides: 5. CDR1 is KGHSH and CDR2 is LQKENI in the germline V gene.